What follows describes a single T cell receptor beta chain. The antigen is not known. The CDR3 regions of TCR beta were amplified from RNA transcripts. Initially, a first-round RT-PCR of the TCR CDR3 employed the HTBI primer set. Each CDR3 protein gets one entry after TCRdb re-called the multiplex PCR reads with MiXCR. The sample comprises about 46,000 distinct CDR3 sequences, roughly 50% of which are singletons, and roughly 32% rests with the top ten. The data stem from a study of T cells in Graves' hyperthyroidism and ophthalmopathy. Graves' hyperthyroidism was deemed stable given no ophthalmopathy progression within 18 months. Hyperthyroidism patients were newly diagnosed, had disease duration under 2 months, and were aged 18 to 65 years. Study-wide results and limits: Blood also held most thyroid clonotypes expanded beyond 0.001.

The sequence came from a woman in her forties or fifties with Graves' hyperthyroidism. The sequenced material came from peripheral blood or thyroid tissue (not recorded which).

The CDR3 nucleotides are TGTGCCAGCAGTTTATTTCTGCTAGCGGGAGGGAGCTCCTACGAGCAGTACTTC. Protein: CASSLFLLAGGSSYEQYF. V and J are TRBV27 and TRBJ2-7, with TRBD2 matching 12 bases. Germline CDR1 and CDR2: MNHEY and SMNVEV (reference sequence). V lost 1 base and J lost 0; bases outside the gene matches: 7. This CDR3 comprises 18 residues.